A single sample gave rise to the 18 T cell receptor beta chains below, sequenced in a study of beta chain features in type 1 diabetes. Investigators reverse transcribed all isolated RNA, so they sequenced expressed TCRB transcripts. Some clones are missing from TCRdb's copy, which holds only in-frame ones; the method was immunoSEQ multiplex PCR. The data hold about half a million clones, with 9.5% to 12% observed a single time. The sample taken for sequencing was naive CD4+ T cells from blood. The receptor set was obtained from a young woman in good health.

A few counts support this clone. The chain couples TRBV18 to TRBJ1-2; 7 bases match TRBD1. The CDR3 is 14 amino acids. CDR1 KGHSH and CDR2 LQKENI come from the germline V gene. V lost 5 bases to trimming and J lost 4 bases; unmatched junction nucleotides: 7. The CDR3 loop reads CASSTRQGGYGYTF. The CDR3 DNA reads as TGTGCCAGCTCAACCCGACAGGGAGGCTATGGCTACACCTTC.

This clone was found a few times. J is TRBJ2-1 and V is TRBV7-9; a possible D gene is TRBD2 (5 bases). The germline V gene has CDR1 SEHNR and CDR2 FQNEAQ (reference sequence). Trimming cost V 5 bases and J 1 base, with 18 bases left between them. This CDR3 contains 17 residues. The CDR3 here is CASSRGRTGRSYNEQFF. The CDR3 bases are TGTGCCAGCAGCCGAGGACGCACGGGAAGGTCCTACAATGAGCAGTTCTTC.

This clone was recorded many times. The chain carries TRBV10-3 and TRBJ2-5; D might be TRBD1 or TRBD2, each matching 5 bases. Germline loops: CDR1 ENHRY, CDR2 SYGVKD. The CDR3 is made up of 14 amino acids. Trimming left V 6 bases short and J 9 bases short, with 20 bases between. In DNA, the CDR3 is TGTGCCATCAGCCTCGGGACGGGGCAGTTTTCCCAGTACTTC. Residues: CAISLGTGQFSQYF.

This chain uses TRBV7-8 with TRBJ1-2; D ambiguous. CDR3 size: 16 residues. V was shortened by 0 bases and J by 0 bases, with 11 bases between the two germline ends. The germline V gene has CDR1 SGHVS and CDR2 FQNEAQ. The CDR3 region is CASSLAHRTANYGYTF. CDR3 DNA sequence: TGTGCCAGCAGCTTAGCGCATAGAACAGCTAACTATGGCTACACCTTC.

The chain is built from TRBV5-1 and TRBJ1-1; D possibly corresponds to TRBD1 (6 bases). The CDR3 has 13 amino acids. Trimming took 4 bases from V and 5 from J, leaving 12 bases between them. CDR1 and CDR2 (germline): SGHRS, YFSETQ. DNA for the CDR3: TGCGCCAGCAGCCCGGGGGGCGCGACTGAAGCTTTCTTT. Its protein is CASSPGGATEAFF.

The gene calls are TRBV28 and TRBJ2-7; D call uncertain. Trimming took 8 bases from V and 6 from J, leaving 11 bases between them. CDR1 and CDR2 (germline): MDHEN, SYDVKM. The CDR3 spans 11 residues. The DNA of the CDR3 is TGTGCCAGCGGATATTCTGGCGAGCAGTACGTC. This translates into CASGYSGEQYV.

This chain links TRBV5-1 with TRBJ2-3, with D unclear. From germline, CDR1 is SGHRS and CDR2 YFSETQ. The CDR3 contains 16 residues. Trimming shortened V by 0 bases and J by 1 base, and 12 bases separated the two germline ends. For the CDR3, the DNA is TGCGCCAGCAGCTTGGTGGGGTTAATGGGCACAGATACGCAGTATTTT. The encoded protein is CASSLVGLMGTDTQYF.

The table lists this clone with a few counts. The chain carries TRBV7-9 and TRBJ1-1; D is possibly TRBD1 (5 bases). V was trimmed by 6 bases and J by 1 base, leaving 9 bases between them. This CDR3 region has 13 residues. The germline V gene encodes CDR1 SEHNR and CDR2 FQNEAQ (reference sequence). CDR3: CASSTQGNTEAFF. CDR3 nucleotide sequence: TGTGCCAGCAGTACCCAGGGGAACACTGAAGCTTTCTTT.

Only a few counts were recorded for this clone. The rearrangement links TRBV29-1 to TRBJ1-1; TRBD1 agrees at 10 bases. Germline V gene lookup returns CDR1 SQVTM and CDR2 ANQGSEA. V shed 7 bases, J shed 4 bases, and the junction held 6 bases outside the gene matches. This CDR3 is 13 amino acids long. CDR3 DNA sequence: TGCAGCGACCGTAGGACAGGGGGCACTGAAGCTTTCTTT. It translates to CSDRRTGGTEAFF.

The V call is TRBV6-5, the J call TRBJ1-2, with D uncertain. In germline, CDR1 is MNHEY, CDR2 SVGAGI. The CDR3 is made up of 13 amino acids. Trimming pared 1 base from V and 7 bases from J, leaving 10 bases between. The CDR3 spells CASSYYRFSGYTF. The CDR3 nucleotides are TGTGCCAGCAGTTACTATCGGTTCAGTGGCTACACCTTC.

This clone has a handful of counts. This sequence joins TRBV5-1 and TRBJ2-3; perhaps TRBD2 as D (5 bases). CDR3 length equals 12 residues. From germline, CDR1 is SGHRS and CDR2 YFSETQ. Trimming pared 3 bases from V and 5 bases from J, leaving 7 bases between. The CDR3, as DNA: TGCGCCAGCAGCTCTGAGGGAGATACGCAGTATTTT. Translating gives CASSSEGDTQYF.

The chain employs TRBV12-5 and TRBJ2-1; D is possibly TRBD2 (5 bases). There are 12 residues in the CDR3. V was cut by 4 bases and J by 12 bases, with 13 bases left in between. CDR1 is LGHNT, CDR2 FRNRAP, per germline. The chain's CDR3 is CASGSGGLAQFF. CDR3 nucleotides: TGTGCTAGTGGTTCAGGCGGGCTGGCGCAGTTCTTC.

The chain has TRBV5-6 and TRBJ2-3; D is unclear. The CDR3 consists of 14 residues. Germline V gene data show CDR1 as SGHDT and CDR2 as YYEEEE. Trimming removed 4 bases at V and 3 bases at J, with 12 bases between. The CDR3 reads CASSQRRLTDTQYF. The CDR3, as DNA: TGTGCCAGCAGCCAGCGCAGGCTTACAGATACGCAGTATTTT. Full variable domain (rest looked up from reference TRBV5-6 and TRBJ2-3): DAGVTQSPTHLIKTRGQQVTLRCSPKSGHDTVSWYQQALGQGPQFIFQYYEEEERQRGNFPDRFSGHQFPNYSSELNVNALLLGDSALYLCASSQRRLTDTQYFGPGTRLTVL.

This clone has only a few counts. The chain couples TRBV5-1 to TRBJ2-7, with TRBD1 matching over 8 bases. Germline V gene sequence: CDR1 SGHRS, CDR2 YFSETQ. V was pared by 0 bases and J by 2 bases, with 4 bases of the junction left unmatched. The CDR3 has 15 residues. For the CDR3, the DNA is TGCGCCAGCAGCTTGGAAGTGACAGGGGCCTACGAGCAGTACTTC. Translated: CASSLEVTGAYEQYF.

As for this clone: This sequence may be a read error, since a much larger clone differs from it by one base. Other nucleotide sequences from this sample produce the same CDR3. The rearrangement links TRBV14 to TRBJ1-1; D is uncertain. Deletions cut 2 bases from V and 1 base from J, with 5 bases between. CDR1 and CDR2 from the germline V gene are SGHDN and FVKESK. This CDR3 spans 13 amino acids. The CDR3 DNA reads as TGTGCCAGCAGCCAATCCCGGAACACTGAAGCTTTCTTT. The encoded protein is CASSQSRNTEAFF.

This clone was picked up many times. The rearrangement joins TRBV15 to TRBJ2-1; 7 bases line up with TRBD1. The V gene end was trimmed by 1 base and the J gene end by 7 bases; junction bases not matched to a gene: 7. Germline CDR1 and CDR2: LNHNV and YYDKDF (reference sequence). The CDR3 covers 15 residues. For the CDR3, the DNA is TGTGCCACCAGCAGAGTGACAGGGTTGGGGAATGAGCAGTTCTTC. The encoded protein is CATSRVTGLGNEQFF. Full variable domain (missing parts from reference TRBV15 and TRBJ2-1): DAMVIQNPRYQVTQFGKPVTLSCSQTLNHNVMYWYQQKSSQAPKLLFHYYDKDFNNEADTPDNFQSRRPNTSFCFLDIRSPGLGDTAMYLCATSRVTGLGNEQFFGPGTRLTVL.

This clone has only a few counts. The gene calls are TRBV29-1 and TRBJ2-1, with 8 bases that match TRBD1. The V and J ends lost 6 bases and 9 bases, in that order; junction bases with no gene match: 10. The germline V gene encodes CDR1 SQVTM and CDR2 ANQGSEA. The length of the CDR3 is 13 residues. The CDR3 DNA is TGCAGCGTACTCGGGACAGGAGGTAGTGAGCAGTTCTTC. This translates into CSVLGTGGSEQFF.

This clone was counted a few times. The chain links TRBV5-4 to TRBJ1-1; the D is unclear. V lost 3 bases, J lost 1 base, and 10 bases lay in between. Germline CDR1 is SGHNT and CDR2 is YYREEE (reference sequence). CDR3 size: 14 residues. The CDR3 here is CASSSPGENTEAFF. CDR3 DNA: TGTGCCAGCAGCTCCCCGGGAGAGAACACTGAAGCTTTCTTT.